A single sample is the source of the 30 T cell receptor beta chains below, sequenced in a study of regulatory T cells in long-lasting Graves disease. For TCR beta, libraries came from iRepertoire HTBI primers and Arm-PCR of CDR3 regions. TCRdb re-called the multiplex PCR reads through MiXCR, storing one row per CDR3 protein. Seen here are 450,000 to 700,000 distinct CDR3 sequences, approximately 13% observed once, and the top ten hold 8% to 10%. Time point reported: newly diagnosed GD, antithyroid drugs for less than 3 months. The TCR library was prepared using RNA isolated from PBMCs. These same records also appear under a second study, on T cells in Graves' hyperthyroidism and ophthalmopathy.

The sample consisted of peripheral blood mononuclear cells (PBMCs), taken at new diagnosis, from a patient treated with antithyroid drugs. Receptor source: a man aged 25 to 45 with Graves disease.

This clonotype was counted at least ten times. The chain carries TRBV6-1 and TRBJ2-1; 9 bases line up with TRBD1. From germline, CDR1 is MNHNS and CDR2 SASEGT. The CDR3 consists of 13 residues. Trimming removed 9 bases from V and 5 bases from J; junction bases left unmatched: 5. DNA of the CDR3: TGTGCCAGTGCGGGACAGGGCAACAATGAGCAGTTCTTC. It translates to CASAGQGNNEQFF.

This chain uses TRBV12-3 or TRBV12-4 with TRBJ2-1; 7 nucleotides line up with TRBD2. The CDR3 runs to 15 residues. The trim removed 5 bases at V and 5 bases at J, leaving 9 bases unmatched. The CDR3 here is CASSLYARGDNEQFF. The CDR3 DNA reads TGTGCCAGCAGTCTGTACGCTCGGGGGGACAATGAGCAGTTCTTC.

The J gene is TRBJ2-7, the V gene TRBV6-1; 7 nucleotides align to TRBD1. With 4 bases clipped from V and 7 bases from J, the junction kept 7 bases outside the gene matches. This CDR3 comprises 13 residues. Germline V gene sequence: CDR1 MNHNS, CDR2 SASEGT. The CDR3 region has the DNA TGTGCCAGCAGTGGACAGGGCCGAAGAGAGCAGTACTTC. Its translation is CASSGQGRREQYF.

This chain connects TRBV19 to TRBJ2-5; perhaps TRBD1 as D (6 bases). V lost 5 bases to trimming and J lost 5 bases, with 15 bases between them. The germline CDR1 and CDR2 sequences are LNHDA and SQIVND (reference sequence). The CDR3 covers 14 residues. CDR3 loop: CASSSRQAGETQYF. The CDR3 nucleotides read TGTGCCAGTAGTTCGCGACAGGCTGGGGAGACCCAGTACTTC.

Turning to this clonotype: One junction end does not reproduce the germline sequence, and a read error may be involved. This chain connects TRBV6-1 to TRBJ2-7, with TRBD2 identical over 13 bases. The CDR3 consists of 16 residues. Germline V CDR1 and CDR2: MNHNS, SASEGT. In DNA form, the CDR3 reads TGTGCGAGCAGGCACACGACTAGCGGGAGGCTTCGTGAGCAGTACTTC. As protein: CASRHTTSGRLREQYF.

CDR3 region: CASSRRGRDHNEQFF. CDR3 bases: TGTGCCAGTAGTAGGCGCGGGAGAGATCACAATGAGCAGTTCTTC. The V and J genes are TRBV19 and TRBJ2-1; 7 bases align to TRBD2. J gave up 5 bases and V 4 bases, and 8 bases lay outside the gene matches. The CDR3 covers 15 residues. Per germline, CDR1 LNHDA and CDR2 SQIVND (reference sequence).

V and J are TRBV15 and TRBJ1-5, with D tentatively TRBD1 (6 bases). V was clipped by 0 bases and J by 1 base, with 10 bases between them. Germline V lookup: CDR1 LNHNV, CDR2 YYDKDF (reference sequence). This CDR3 spans 16 amino acids. DNA of the CDR3: TGTGCCACCAGCAGAGATGGGGGGGCGAGCAATCAGCCCCAGCATTTT. Amino acid sequence: CATSRDGGASNQPQHF.

The table lists this clonotype with a count of one. A much larger clone differs from this one at a single base, so this may be a read error. This sequence joins TRBV6-2 or TRBV6-3 and TRBJ2-7; D remains unclear. The V end lost 1 base, the J end lost 2 bases, and 9 bases lay between the germline ends. CDR3 length: 14 amino acids. From germline, CDR1 is MNHEY and CDR2 SVGEGT. The CDR3 sequence is CASSYFTSTYEQYF. The CDR3 DNA sequence: TGTGCCAGCAGTTACTTCACCAGTACCTACGAGCAGTACTTC.

CDR3 coding DNA: TGTGCCTGGAGGGGGACAGTACTCAGCTCCTACAATGAGCAGTTCTTC. Residues: CAWRGTVLSSYNEQFF. The J gene is TRBJ2-1, the V gene TRBV30, with TRBD1 matching 7 bases. The CDR3 runs 16 residues. Trimming removed 3 bases from V and 0 bases from J; junction bases left unmatched: 8. Germline loops: CDR1 GTSNPN, CDR2 SVGIG (reference sequence).

In its sample, this clonotype was seen many times. This chain uses TRBV12-5 with TRBJ2-2; the match to TRBD2 covers 8 bases. The V segment lost 1 base and the J segment 5 bases; nucleotides outside the gene matches: 6. This CDR3 contains 16 residues. The V gene's germline CDR1 is LGHNT and CDR2 FRNRAP. CDR3 DNA: TGTGCTAGTGGTTTGGGAGCGGGAGTGTGGACCGGGGAGCTGTTTTTT. As protein: CASGLGAGVWTGELFF.

This clonotype appeared many times. The V call is TRBV29-1, the J call TRBJ2-7, with 7 bases aligning to TRBD2. The junction had 6 bases not matched to a gene; V was cut back by 7 bases and J by 0 bases. The length of the CDR3 is 13 residues. Germline CDR1 is SQVTM and CDR2 is ANQGSEA. The CDR3 here is CSGGTKGSYEQYF. CDR3 DNA sequence: TGCAGCGGCGGGACTAAAGGCTCCTACGAGCAGTACTTC.

This clonotype was seen repeatedly, ten times or more. The chain is built from TRBV27 and TRBJ2-7, with TRBD2 identical over 10 bases. V was pared by 4 bases and J by 3 bases, with 6 bases of the junction left unmatched. This CDR3 is 15 amino acids long. CDR1 MNHEY and CDR2 SMNVEV come from the germline V gene (reference sequence). In DNA form, the CDR3 reads TGTGCCAGCAGTTCCTCTTTAGCGGGAGGCTACGAGCAGTACTTC. Translated: CASSSSLAGGYEQYF.

The chain employs TRBV9 and TRBJ2-1, with a tentative D call TRBD1 (6 bases). Germline assignment: CDR1 SGDLS and CDR2 YYNGEE. With 1 base removed from V and 1 base from J, the gap between germline ends came to 9 bases. The CDR3 is made up of 15 amino acids. Here the CDR3 DNA reads TGTGCCAGCAGCGTATTAACAGGGTCCTACAATGAGCAGTTCTTC. As protein: CASSVLTGSYNEQFF.

A few counts support this clonotype. The gene calls are TRBV3-1 and TRBJ2-1; D unclear. This CDR3 spans 11 amino acids. CDR1 and CDR2 from the germline V gene are LGHDT and YNNKEL (reference sequence). The germline V and J ends were trimmed by 5 bases and 9 bases, with 8 bases remaining between them. Here the CDR3 reads CASSVPGEQFF. As DNA, the CDR3 is TGTGCCAGCAGCGTCCCAGGTGAGCAGTTCTTC.

This clonotype was found many times. The gene calls are TRBV12-3 or TRBV12-4 and TRBJ2-7; 9 bases map to TRBD2. CDR3 size: 14 residues. V gave up 6 bases and J gave up 3 bases; unmatched junction bases: 6. CDR3: CASSLAGTVYEQYF. DNA of the CDR3: TGTGCCAGCAGCCTAGCGGGAACCGTCTACGAGCAGTACTTC.

The CDR3 DNA reads as TGCAGTGCTAGTACAGGGACTAGCTCCTACGAGCAGTACTTC. Encoded protein: CSASTGTSSYEQYF. The V call is TRBV20-1, the J call TRBJ2-7, with TRBD2 identical over 8 bases. Losses at the gene ends were 3 bases for V and 0 bases for J; bases not matched to a gene: 4. The CDR3 spans 14 residues. Germline V gene lookup returns CDR1 DFQATT and CDR2 SNEGSKA (reference sequence).

This clonotype showed up just a few times. The rearrangement links TRBV19 to TRBJ2-3; D not certain. The germline V and J ends were trimmed by 3 bases and 5 bases, with 3 bases remaining between them. CDR1 and CDR2 from the germline V gene are LNHDA and SQIVND (reference sequence). This CDR3 has 11 residues. The CDR3 DNA reads as TGTGCCAGTAGTATTGTAGATACGCAGTATTTT. The encoded protein is CASSIVDTQYF.

There are a few counts of this clonotype. The chain links TRBV20-1 to TRBJ2-5; D is uncertain. Per the germline V gene, CDR1 is DFQATT and CDR2 is SNEGSKA (reference sequence). Between the trimmed V and J ends, which lost 0 bases and 4 bases, there was a span of 12 bases. The CDR3 is 14 residues long. The CDR3: CSARDLGFLETQYF. The DNA for the CDR3 is TGCAGTGCTAGAGATCTCGGGTTTTTAGAGACCCAGTACTTC.

This clonotype has ten or more counts. This chain joins TRBV20-1 and TRBJ2-7, with 8 bases lining up with TRBD2. The germline gives CDR1 DFQATT, CDR2 SNEGSKA (reference sequence). Trimming removed 6 bases from V and 3 bases from J; junction bases left unmatched: 7. The CDR3 runs to 13 residues. The CDR3 here is CSAMRGAYYEQYF. The DNA of the CDR3 is TGCAGTGCCATGCGGGGGGCCTACTACGAGCAGTACTTC.

This clonotype showed up many times. One end of the junction is discordant with germline, which a read error may explain. V usage is TRBV5-1 and J usage is TRBJ1-4; D not resolved. The CDR3 has 14 residues. The germline gives CDR1 SGHRS, CDR2 YFSETQ. The CDR3 loop is CASSSGATNEKLFF. In nucleotides, the CDR3 is TGTGCCAGCAGCTCGGGTGCAACTAATGAAAAACTGTTTTTT. Together with reference TRBV5-1 and TRBJ1-4, the CDR3 gives the full variable domain: KAGVTQTPRYLIKTRGQQVTLSCSPISGHRSVSWYQQTPGQGLQFLFEYFSETQRNKGNFPGRFSGRQFSNSRSEMNVSTLELGDSALYLCASSSGATNEKLFFGSGTQLSVL.

The chain links TRBV7-2 to TRBJ1-1; 7 positions match TRBD1. Per germline, CDR1 SGHTA and CDR2 FQGNSA. The CDR3 extends over 15 amino acids. Trimming removed 5 bases from V and 4 bases from J; junction bases left unmatched: 10. The chain's CDR3 is CASSPRGGRFTEAFF. CDR3 DNA sequence: TGTGCCAGCAGCCCCAGGGGGGGCCGGTTCACTGAAGCTTTCTTT.

This clonotype was observed many times. The chain employs TRBV7-2 and TRBJ1-4; D gene ambiguous. CDR1 and CDR2 from the germline V gene are SGHTA and FQGNSA. The germline V and J ends were trimmed by 1 base and 3 bases, with 9 bases remaining between them. The length of the CDR3 is 15 residues. CDR3 nucleotide sequence: TGTGCCAGCAGCTTAGGGTGGACGGCTAATGAAAAACTGTTTTTT. This translates into CASSLGWTANEKLFF.

Points on this clonotype: A clone one base away is much larger, so this may be a read error. The chain combines TRBV6-1 with TRBJ2-7; the D gene could be TRBD1 or TRBD2 (5 bases each). The CDR3 has 14 residues. The germline V gene has CDR1 MNHNS and CDR2 SASEGT. V lost 6 bases to trimming and J lost 3 bases, with 15 bases between them. The CDR3 region is CASRLRDLFYEQYF. The CDR3 DNA follows: TGTGCCAGCAGGCTCCGGGACCTTTTCTACGAGCAGTACTTC.

In this sample, this clonotype turned up many times. The rearrangement joins TRBV12-3 or TRBV12-4 to TRBJ1-1, with 8 bases fitting TRBD1. The CDR3 spans 18 residues. After removal of 4 bases from V and 1 base from J, the junction contained 14 bases not matched to a gene. CDR3 in amino acids: CASSSRGFLGTGNTEAFF. In DNA form, the CDR3 reads TGTGCCAGCAGTTCTAGAGGGTTCCTCGGGACAGGGAACACTGAAGCTTTCTTT.

This clonotype was counted at least ten times. CDR3 loop: CSVVPPGGSASSPQHF. The CDR3 region has the DNA TGCAGCGTTGTCCCCCCGGGAGGGAGCGCAAGTTCGCCCCAGCATTTT. The J gene is TRBJ1-5, the V gene TRBV29-1; D is undetermined. In germline, CDR1 is SQVTM, CDR2 ANQGSEA. The CDR3 runs to 16 residues. Trimming pared 4 bases from V and 9 bases from J, leaving 25 bases between.

The sample holds many counts of this clonotype. The rearrangement joins TRBV19 to TRBJ2-7; the D is unclear. The CDR3 runs to 13 residues. The V gene's germline CDR1 is LNHDA and CDR2 SQIVND (reference sequence). Trimming took 6 bases from V and 5 from J, leaving 14 bases between them. Here the CDR3 reads CASRSWEDDEQYF. In nucleotides, the CDR3 is TGTGCCAGTAGGTCGTGGGAAGACGACGAGCAGTACTTC.

The genes are TRBV5-5 and TRBJ1-2; D uncertain. Germline V gene sequence: CDR1 SGHKS, CDR2 YYEKEE (reference sequence). The CDR3 is made up of 15 amino acids. V was shortened by 4 bases and J by 2 bases, with 15 bases between the two germline ends. As DNA, the CDR3 is TGTGCCAGCAGCCCCTGGGGATCGGAGAACTATGGCTACACCTTC. Its protein product is CASSPWGSENYGYTF.

Points on this clonotype: A much more abundant neighbour one base away suggests this may be a read error. This chain joins TRBV14 and TRBJ2-7; the match to TRBD1 covers 8 bases. The length of the CDR3 is 15 residues. The germline V gene encodes CDR1 SGHDN and CDR2 FVKESK. CDR3 nucleotide sequence: TGTGCCAGCAGCCCATGGACAGGGAGCTCCTACGAGCAGCACTTC. It specifies CASSPWTGSSYEQHF.

This clonotype was counted at least ten times. The rearrangement joins TRBV29-1 to TRBJ2-2, with D possibly matching TRBD1 (5 bases). From germline, CDR1 is SQVTM and CDR2 ANQGSEA. This CDR3 comprises 16 residues. Trimming pared 4 bases from V and 2 bases from J, leaving 17 bases between. CDR3 protein: CSVGVGQGTNTGELFF. DNA for the CDR3: TGCAGCGTTGGGGTGGGGCAGGGCACTAACACCGGGGAGCTGTTTTTT.

In this sample, this clonotype turned up many times. The chain has TRBV2 and TRBJ2-1; 9 bases align to TRBD2. Losses at the gene ends were 1 base for V and 6 bases for J; bases not matched to a gene: 10. The CDR3 runs to 17 residues. Germline V gives CDR1 SNHLY, CDR2 FYNNEI. CDR3 protein: CASSEVFSGRRANEQFF. The CDR3 DNA is TGTGCCAGCAGTGAAGTTTTCAGCGGGAGGAGGGCCAATGAGCAGTTCTTC.